The text below deals with one TCR beta chain. The ends were cut back, 2 bases at V and 0 bases at J, with 20 bases in the middle. The germline CDR1 and CDR2 sequences are SEHNR and FQNEAQ (reference sequence). This CDR3 has 19 residues. As processed by the authors: Cell counts per sample came from amplifying reference gene primers. This table comes from immunoSEQ multiplex PCR, and its TCRdb copy is limited to in-frame clones, with some not included. V, J and clone size reflect that table, while D and trimming were determined from the DNA. Among under 200,000 clones listed, 70% to 90% were seen once. The record originates from a study of blood T cell repertoires in COVID-19. Study-wide background: Sites in the United States, Italy and Spain provided acute and convalescent COVID-19 samples. T cells, B-cell-depleted T cells, or PBMCs supplied cDNA or gDNA.

Enrolled during active infection, Seattle patients were then followed longitudinally. The genes are TRBV7-9 and TRBJ1-3; TRBD1 is a possible D gene (6 bases). This receptor was identified in a woman aged 45-60 years with COVID-19, enrolled during active disease. The specimen was peripheral blood. The CDR3 spells CASSLNMEDRRFSGNTIYF. In nucleotides, the CDR3 is TGTGCCAGCAGCTTAAACATGGAGGACAGACGATTCTCTGGAAACACCATATATTTT.